The rows below give T cell receptor beta chains drawn from one sample of a study of blood T cell repertoires in COVID-19. Here immunoSEQ multiplex PCR was the method, and the copy in TCRdb shows in-frame clones only, minus some. The sample shows about 280,000 clones, roughly 90% of them seen only once. The specimen was peripheral blood. These receptors all come from a woman in her 30s with COVID-19, enrolled during active disease. The CDR3 runs from the conserved cysteine through the conserved F or W. The D gene is left open where the match is weak. Clone size, where shown, is once, few, many, or a class for clones that have expanded.

cdr3_nt: TGTGCCAGTAGGTTCCGCCGGGGGGGAAACACTGAAGCTTTCTTT; cdr3_aa: CASRFRRGGNTEAFF; v_call: TRBV19; d_call: .; j_call: TRBJ1-1; clone_size: .
cdr3_nt: TGTGCCAGCTCATTTGCGGGGGGCTCAAATACGCAGTATTTT; cdr3_aa: CASSFAGGSNTQYF; v_call: TRBV18; d_call: TRBD2; j_call: TRBJ2-3; clone_size: .
cdr3_nt: TGTGCCAGCAGCCCTCAATCTTCAGGCGAGCAGTACTTC; cdr3_aa: CASSPQSSGEQYF; v_call: TRBV7-9; d_call: .; j_call: TRBJ2-7; clone_size: .
cdr3_nt: TGTGCCAGCAGCCCTAAGACAGGGAAAGATACGCAGTATTTT; cdr3_aa: CASSPKTGKDTQYF; v_call: TRBV11-2; d_call: TRBD1; j_call: TRBJ2-3; clone_size: .
cdr3_nt: TGTGCCATCAGTAGCGGGACCGCCTCCTACGAGCAGTACTTC; cdr3_aa: CAISSGTASYEQYF; v_call: TRBV10-3; d_call: TRBD2; j_call: TRBJ2-7; clone_size: .
cdr3_nt: TGTGCCAGCTCAACCGCGGGGTTAGGCGGGGGATGGAATGAGCAGTTCTTC; cdr3_aa: CASSTAGLGGGWNEQFF; v_call: TRBV18; d_call: TRBD2; j_call: TRBJ2-1; clone_size: .
cdr3_nt: TGTGCCAGCGGGCAGGGGAGTAGCCTATATGGCTACACCTTC; cdr3_aa: CASGQGSSLYGYTF; v_call: TRBV28; d_call: .; j_call: TRBJ1-2; clone_size: .
cdr3_nt: TGTGCCAGCAGGACACGCCGCCGGGGGGAGACCCAGTACTTC; cdr3_aa: CASRTRRRGETQYF; v_call: TRBV28; d_call: .; j_call: TRBJ2-5; clone_size: .
cdr3_nt: TGTGCCAGCAGTTTCCGGGACAGGGGGGATACGCAGTATTTT; cdr3_aa: CASSFRDRGDTQYF; v_call: TRBV27; d_call: TRBD1; j_call: TRBJ2-3; clone_size: once
cdr3_nt: TGTGCCAGCAGTTTATACAGCCAGAACACTGAAGCTTTCTTT; cdr3_aa: CASSLYSQNTEAFF; v_call: TRBV27; d_call: .; j_call: TRBJ1-1; clone_size: .
cdr3_nt: TGCGCCAGCAGCCTTTCTGGGACACTTAATCAGCCCCAGCATTTT; cdr3_aa: CASSLSGTLNQPQHF; v_call: TRBV4-1; d_call: .; j_call: TRBJ1-5; clone_size: .
cdr3_nt: TGTGCCAGCGGGGTGGGGTGGGGCGGTGGCTACACCTTC; cdr3_aa: CASGVGWGGGYTF; v_call: TRBV27; d_call: .; j_call: TRBJ1-2; clone_size: .
cdr3_nt: TGCGCCAGCAGGGCGGCGGGGGTGCAAGAGCAGTACTTC; cdr3_aa: CASRAAGVQEQYF; v_call: TRBV10-2; d_call: TRBD2; j_call: TRBJ2-7; clone_size: .
cdr3_nt: TGTGCTAGTGGTTCCCGGGGGGCAGGGGCTAATCAGCCCCAGCATTTT; cdr3_aa: CASGSRGAGANQPQHF; v_call: TRBV12-5; d_call: .; j_call: TRBJ1-5; clone_size: .
cdr3_nt: TGTGCCAGCAGACCTTGGACTAGCGGGGCCACAGATACGCAGTATTTT; cdr3_aa: CASRPWTSGATDTQYF; v_call: TRBV6-2/TRBV6-3; d_call: TRBD2; j_call: TRBJ2-3; clone_size: .
cdr3_nt: TGTGCCTGGAGTGTAGGGCTAGCGGACACAGATACGCAGTATTTT; cdr3_aa: CAWSVGLADTDTQYF; v_call: TRBV30; d_call: TRBD2; j_call: TRBJ2-3; clone_size: once
cdr3_nt: TGTGCCAGCAAGGAGCAACAGGGGGGCACTGAAGCTTTCTTT; cdr3_aa: CASKEQQGGTEAFF; v_call: TRBV2; d_call: TRBD1; j_call: TRBJ1-1; clone_size: .
cdr3_nt: TGCGCCAGCTTGGGGGGGGACACAGATACGCAGTATTTT; cdr3_aa: CASLGGDTDTQYF; v_call: TRBV10-2; d_call: TRBD2; j_call: TRBJ2-3; clone_size: .
cdr3_nt: TGTGCCAGCAGCTTACATGATAACCAAGAGACCCAGTACTTC; cdr3_aa: CASSLHDNQETQYF; v_call: TRBV5-4; d_call: .; j_call: TRBJ2-5; clone_size: .
cdr3_nt: TGTGCCAGCAGCAACAGGGGACCGAACACCGGGGAGCTGTTTTTT; cdr3_aa: CASSNRGPNTGELFF; v_call: TRBV5-4; d_call: TRBD1; j_call: TRBJ2-2; clone_size: .
cdr3_nt: TGTGCCAGCAGCAGCCCGGGACACCATAACTATGGCTACACCTTC; cdr3_aa: CASSSPGHHNYGYTF; v_call: TRBV4-2; d_call: .; j_call: TRBJ1-2; clone_size: once
cdr3_nt: TGTGCCAGCAGCTCGAAGGGGCAGACCCAGTACTTC; cdr3_aa: CASSSKGQTQYF; v_call: TRBV11-2; d_call: .; j_call: TRBJ2-5; clone_size: .
cdr3_nt: TGTGCCAGCAGCGCCGACAGGGTAAGGTCACCCCTCCACTTT; cdr3_aa: CASSADRVRSPLHF; v_call: TRBV7-9; d_call: TRBD1; j_call: TRBJ1-6; clone_size: .
cdr3_nt: TGTGCCAGCAGTCTGACAGGGAATAACTATGGCTACACCTTC; cdr3_aa: CASSLTGNNYGYTF; v_call: TRBV27; d_call: TRBD1; j_call: TRBJ1-2; clone_size: .
cdr3_nt: TGTGCCAGTAGTAGGGACTCAAACTACGAGCAGTACTTC; cdr3_aa: CASSRDSNYEQYF; v_call: TRBV19; d_call: .; j_call: TRBJ2-7; clone_size: .
cdr3_nt: TGTGCCAGCAGCCTGGTCATCCAAGAGACCCAGTACTTC; cdr3_aa: CASSLVIQETQYF; v_call: TRBV5-8; d_call: .; j_call: TRBJ2-5; clone_size: once
cdr3_nt: TGTGCCAGCAAACCGGGACATAGCTCTGGGGCCAACGTCCTGACTTTC; cdr3_aa: CASKPGHSSGANVLTF; v_call: TRBV5-8; d_call: .; j_call: TRBJ2-6; clone_size: .
cdr3_nt: TGTGCCAGCAGCTCACCCGGGGAGTATAATCCCCTCCACTTT; cdr3_aa: CASSSPGEYNPLHF; v_call: TRBV5-6; d_call: .; j_call: TRBJ1-6; clone_size: .
cdr3_nt: TGTGCCAGTGCGGAAATAGCTAATGAAAAACTGTTTTTT; cdr3_aa: CASAEIANEKLFF; v_call: TRBV2; d_call: .; j_call: TRBJ1-4; clone_size: .
cdr3_nt: TGTGCCAGCAGTTCCTCAGGGGATAGAGGGGCCAACGTCCTGACTTTC; cdr3_aa: CASSSSGDRGANVLTF; v_call: TRBV6-5; d_call: .; j_call: TRBJ2-6; clone_size: .
cdr3_nt: TGTGCCAGCAGCGGGAGGTCGGCGGGAAATGGCTACACCTTC; cdr3_aa: CASSGRSAGNGYTF; v_call: TRBV28; d_call: .; j_call: TRBJ1-2; clone_size: .
cdr3_nt: TGTGCCAGCAGCCCCTTTCCTGACAGGTCCTACGAGCAGTACTTC; cdr3_aa: CASSPFPDRSYEQYF; v_call: TRBV3-1/TRBV3-2; d_call: .; j_call: TRBJ2-7; clone_size: medium-sized
cdr3_nt: TGTGCCAGCAGCGTAGGGGCGGACAACAATGAGCAGTTCTTC; cdr3_aa: CASSVGADNNEQFF; v_call: TRBV9; d_call: .; j_call: TRBJ2-1; clone_size: .
cdr3_nt: TGTGCCAGCAGCTTAGCGTTCGGAGGCCCTAATGAAAAACTGTTTTTT; cdr3_aa: CASSLAFGGPNEKLFF; v_call: TRBV7-9; d_call: .; j_call: TRBJ1-4; clone_size: .
cdr3_nt: TGTGCCAGTAGCCAGGACAGTTTCTTCTCGGAAGCTTTCTTT; cdr3_aa: CASSQDSFFSEAFF; v_call: TRBV19; d_call: .; j_call: TRBJ1-1; clone_size: .
cdr3_nt: TGCGCCAGCAGTGAGTACGGGGAAACTGAAGCTTTCTTT; cdr3_aa: CASSEYGETEAFF; v_call: TRBV10-1; d_call: .; j_call: TRBJ1-1; clone_size: .
cdr3_nt: TGTGCCAGTACCCCTAGTCCAGGGAACTCTCACGAGCAGTACTTC; cdr3_aa: CASTPSPGNSHEQYF; v_call: TRBV19; d_call: .; j_call: TRBJ2-7; clone_size: .
cdr3_nt: TGTGCCAATCGGTCCGTGAACACCGGGGAGCTGTTTTTT; cdr3_aa: CANRSVNTGELFF; v_call: TRBV6-5; d_call: .; j_call: TRBJ2-2; clone_size: .
cdr3_nt: TGCGCCAGCAGTGCCCCCAAAAGAGGACTGGGTTTCGGCGAGCAGTACTTC; cdr3_aa: CASSAPKRGLGFGEQYF; v_call: TRBV10-1; d_call: .; j_call: TRBJ2-7; clone_size: .
cdr3_nt: TGTGCCAGCAGTAGGACAGAGAATTCACCCCTCCACTTT; cdr3_aa: CASSRTENSPLHF; v_call: TRBV28; d_call: .; j_call: TRBJ1-6; clone_size: .
cdr3_nt: TGTGCCAGCAGCTTAGGACAGCGGAACTATGGCTACACCTTC; cdr3_aa: CASSLGQRNYGYTF; v_call: TRBV5-4; d_call: .; j_call: TRBJ1-2; clone_size: .
cdr3_nt: TGTGCCAGCAGTTTGGTTCAGTCCTACGAGCAGTACTTC; cdr3_aa: CASSLVQSYEQYF; v_call: TRBV28; d_call: .; j_call: TRBJ2-7; clone_size: .
cdr3_nt: TGTGCCAGCAGTCCCCAGGGGCGCTCTGGAAACACCATATATTTT; cdr3_aa: CASSPQGRSGNTIYF; v_call: TRBV6-5; d_call: .; j_call: TRBJ1-3; clone_size: .
cdr3_nt: TGTGCCAGTAAGGCCACCCTGGCTAGCGGGGGGTCCACAGATACGCAGTATTTT; cdr3_aa: CASKATLASGGSTDTQYF; v_call: TRBV28; d_call: TRBD2; j_call: TRBJ2-3; clone_size: once
cdr3_nt: TGTGCCACCAGCAGAGATTTCGGACAGGGGACTAACTATGGCTACACCTTC; cdr3_aa: CATSRDFGQGTNYGYTF; v_call: TRBV15; d_call: TRBD1; j_call: TRBJ1-2; clone_size: once